This T cell receptor (beta chain) was retrieved from a study of control samples from healthy donors and cancer patients. The repertoire was sequenced with immunoSEQ multiplex PCR; TCRdb's copy has only in-frame clones and lacks some. The table lists about 160,000 clones, 96% of them singletons. This sequence was found in a woman in her thirties in good health. The sequenced sample was blood.

CDR3 protein: CASSPLRVPTEAFF. CDR3 DNA: TGTGCCAGCAGCCCATTGAGGGTACCTACAGAAGCTTTCTTT. The rearrangement uses TRBV7-9 and TRBJ1-1, with D unresolved. Germline V gives CDR1 SEHNR, CDR2 FQNEAQ (reference sequence). The CDR3 covers 14 residues. Trimming shortened V by 5 bases and J by 8 bases, and 18 bases separated the two germline ends.